The next 24 T cell receptor beta chains were all read from a single sample in a study of CD8+ T cells in alopecia areata. Reverse transcribed after extraction, RNA yielded cDNA as the sequencing template. This table comes from immunoSEQ multiplex PCR, and its TCRdb copy is limited to in-frame clones, with some not included. The data show some 1,600 clones, with none appearing a single time. Sequencing was carried out using skin. The receptor source for this set is a C3H/HeJ mouse with alopecia areata. The strain is characterized by the MHC haplotype H2-k.

As to this clone: Gene names refer to mouse genes. The sequence runs out 4 residues before the end of the CDR3; the remainder is reconstructed from the germline J gene. This chain joins TRBV13-1 and TRBJ2-5; D is possibly TRBD2 (6 bases). Trimming took 2 bases from V and 3 from J, leaving 7 bases between them. The V gene's germline CDR1 is NSHNY and CDR2 SYGAGN. The CDR3 is 13 residues long. CDR3 amino acids: CASSELGQDTQYF. The sequenced CDR3 bases are TGTGCCAGCAGTGAACTGGGTCAAGAC.

Regarding this clone: Genes and germline are mouse. With the read ending 4 residues before the CDR3 end, the germline J gene is used to fill in that end. The V and J genes are TRBV2 and TRBJ2-3; 8 nucleotides agree with TRBD2. The CDR3 totals 17 residues. CDR1 is LGHNA, CDR2 YSYQKL, per germline. Germline trimming cut 0 bases from V and 0 bases from J; bases unmatched to any gene: 5. The sequenced part of the CDR3 DNA is TGTGCCAGCAGCCAAGATCGGGGGGGCGCGAGTGCAGAA. Translation: CASSQDRGGASAE. In full, the CDR3 is CASSQDRGGASAETLYF.

At least ten counts were recorded for this clone. Any gene name here is a mouse gene name. The read ends 4 residues before the CDR3 terminus; that terminus is restored from the germline J gene. The rearrangement links TRBV1 to TRBJ2-1; perhaps TRBD1 as D (7 bases). With 0 bases removed from V and 0 bases from J, the gap between germline ends came to 9 bases. The germline gives CDR1 NSQYPW, CDR2 LRSPGD (reference sequence). This CDR3 has 16 amino acids. CDR3 in amino acids: CTCSADRGVNYAEQFF. The CDR3 bases that were read are TGCACCTGCAGTGCAGACAGGGGGGTTAACTATGCT. Variable domain in full (rest from reference TRBV1 and TRBJ2-1): VTLLEQNPRWRLVPRGQAVNLRCILKNSQYPWMSWYQQDLQKQLQWLFTLRSPGDKEVKSLPGADYLATRVTDTELRLQVANMSQGRTLYCTCSADRGVNYAEQFFGPGTRLTVL.

The table lists this clone with many counts. Mouse germline and gene names are used. Read coverage stops 4 residues before the CDR3 terminus; the germline J gene supplies the remainder. The genes are TRBV16 and TRBJ2-2; 7 bases align to TRBD2. V gave up 3 bases and J gave up 1 base; unmatched junction bases: 2. This CDR3 spans 15 amino acids. In germline, CDR1 is SGHSA, CDR2 FRNQAP. CDR3 protein: CASSFRGGNTGQLYF. The CDR3 bases that were read are TGTGCAAGCAGCTTCCGGGGGGGAAACACCGGG.

This clone was seen a handful of times. Gene and germline names: mouse. The read stops 4 residues short of the end of the CDR3; the missing end is completed from the germline J gene. The chain is built from TRBV13-2 and TRBJ2-3, with a tentative D call TRBD2 (6 bases). This CDR3 comprises 16 residues. Looked up from germline, CDR1 is NNHNN and CDR2 is SYGAGS (reference sequence). Trimming pared 0 bases from V and 0 bases from J, leaving 11 bases between. CDR3 sequence: CASGDAGWGSAETLYF. CDR3 DNA, as far as it was read: TGTGCCAGCGGTGATGCGGGCTGGGGTAGTGCAGAA.

This clone was recorded at least ten times. Germline and genes: mouse. The read terminates 4 residues ahead of where the CDR3 ends, so the germline J gene completes it. This chain uses TRBV5 with TRBJ1-1; 8 bases fit TRBD1. With 4 bases clipped from V and 4 bases from J, the junction kept 5 bases outside the gene matches. Germline loops: CDR1 LGHNA, CDR2 YNLKQL (reference sequence). The CDR3 runs 14 residues. This chain's CDR3 is CASSPRDRITEVFF. Incomplete CDR3 DNA: TGTGCCAGCAGCCCCCGGGACAGGATCACA.

Concerning this clone: The gene names here belong to mouse. The sequence runs out 4 residues before the end of the CDR3; the remainder is reconstructed from the germline J gene. The chain recombines TRBV31 with TRBJ2-3; TRBD1 might be the D (5 bases). The CDR3 spans 14 residues. CDR1 is GKSSPN, CDR2 SITVG, per germline. Trimming removed 2 bases at V and 0 bases at J, with 9 bases between. CDR3 residues: CAWSSQGSAETLYF. CDR3 DNA (partial): TGTGCCTGGAGTTCTCAGGGAAGTGCAGAA.

In this sample, this clone turned up many times. Mouse germline and gene names are used. The read halts 4 residues ahead of the CDR3 end, with the missing end drawn from the germline J gene. This chain links TRBV5 with TRBJ1-1; D uncertain. The germline gives CDR1 LGHNA, CDR2 YNLKQL (reference sequence). There are 12 residues in the CDR3. The sequenced CDR3 bases are TGTGCCAGCAGCCAAGAAGGGACA. It is translated as CASSQEGT. In full, the CDR3 reads CASSQEGTEVFF.

This clone came up many times. Any gene name here is a mouse gene name. The missing CDR3 end, 4 residues past where the read stops, is filled in from the germline J gene. V and J are TRBV3 and TRBJ2-7, with 14 bases identical to TRBD2. The germline V gene has CDR1 SNHLY and CDR2 FYNGKV (reference sequence). The CDR3 runs to 16 residues. The CDR3 sequence is CASSSGLGGPRYEQYF. The part of the CDR3 DNA that was read is TGTGCCAGCAGCTCGGGACTGGGGGGGCCCCGATAT.

Comments on this clone: Germline and genes here are mouse. The read falls 4 residues short of the CDR3 end, and the missing part is taken from the germline J gene. The chain is built from TRBV31 and TRBJ2-1; TRBD2 agrees at 11 bases. The CDR3 covers 16 residues. Germline V gives CDR1 GKSSPN, CDR2 SITVG. Germline trimming cut 1 base from V and 4 bases from J; bases unmatched to any gene: 6. The DNA read from the CDR3 is TGTGCCTGGAGTCCGACCGGGACTGGGGGATATGCT. This codes for CAWSPTGTGGYA. In full, the CDR3 reads CAWSPTGTGGYAEQFF.

This clone was seen more than once but under ten times. Mouse germline and gene names are used. From the germline J gene comes the end of the CDR3, since the read stops 4 residues before it. The rearrangement joins TRBV13-2 to TRBJ2-3; tentative D call: TRBD2 (7 bases). This CDR3 comprises 16 residues. Germline loops: CDR1 NNHNN, CDR2 SYGAGS (reference sequence). V was shortened by 0 bases and J by 1 base, with 12 bases between the two germline ends. CDR3 residues: CASGDEGGEGAETLYF. Incomplete CDR3 DNA: TGTGCCAGCGGTGATGAGGGGGGCGAAGGTGCAGAA.

Regarding this clone: Genes and germline come from the mouse. The sequence runs out 4 residues before the end of the CDR3; the remainder is reconstructed from the germline J gene. This chain connects TRBV14 to TRBJ2-7; the match to TRBD2 covers 10 bases. Germline-derived CDR1 and CDR2 are SGHDT and FRDEAV. V dropped 4 bases and J dropped 2; count of bases not matched to a gene: 3. This CDR3 region has 14 residues. The CDR3 protein is CASSRLGGAYEQYF. The part of the CDR3 DNA that was read is TGTGCCAGCAGTCGACTGGGGGGCGCCTAT.

This clone is medium-sized in the sample. Gene labels here are mouse ones. The read finishes 4 residues shy of the CDR3 end, and the germline J gene is used to complete it. The chain links TRBV1 to TRBJ2-7, with 8 positions matching TRBD1. The CDR3 is 12 residues long. Per germline, CDR1 NSQYPW and CDR2 LRSPGD (reference sequence). The CDR3 bases that were read are TGCACCTGCAGTGGGACAGGGCAT. Translating it yields CTCSGTGH. The CDR3 as a whole reads CTCSGTGHEQYF.

This clone was counted at least ten times. Gene names are mouse gene names. The read falls 4 residues short of the CDR3 end, and the missing part is taken from the germline J gene. The chain carries TRBV13-2 and TRBJ2-2, with a weak D call TRBD2 (7 bases). This CDR3 contains 15 residues. V was clipped by 0 bases and J by 3 bases, with 9 bases between them. Per the germline V gene, CDR1 is NNHNN and CDR2 is SYGAGS (reference sequence). CDR3 in amino acids: CASGDGGAYTGQLYF. The CDR3 DNA, read in part, is TGTGCCAGCGGTGATGGGGGGGCTTACACCGGG.

This clone was observed many times. Genes and germline come from the mouse. Read sequence stops 4 residues before the CDR3 end, and the germline J gene provides the missing end. V is TRBV17 and J is TRBJ2-5, with 10 bases fitting TRBD1. This CDR3 is built from 14 residues. Germline CDR1 MNHDT, CDR2 YYDKIL. Incomplete CDR3 DNA: TGTGCTAGCAGTAGGGACAGGGGGGAAGAC. It is translated as CASSRDRGED. The full CDR3 sequence reads CASSRDRGEDTQYF.

As concerns this clone: Gene names and germline refer to mouse. The read comes to an end 4 residues before the CDR3 does, leaving the germline J gene to fill in the end. V and J are TRBV13-1 and TRBJ2-7; TRBD1 agrees at 7 bases. Unmatched junction bases numbered 1, after V lost 1 base and J lost 3 bases. Germline loops: CDR1 NSHNY, CDR2 SYGAGN. CDR3 size: 13 residues. The sequenced part of the CDR3 DNA is TGTGCCAGCAGTGATTACAGGGGCTAT. As protein: CASSDYRGY. The full CDR3 protein reads CASSDYRGYEQYF.

This clone was detected only a few times. The genes are named according to mouse. The CDR3 end lies 4 residues beyond the end of the read and is filled in from the germline J gene. V gene TRBV29 combines with J gene TRBJ2-7, with 7 bases identical to TRBD1. From germline, CDR1 is MSHET and CDR2 SYDVDS. The CDR3 has 13 amino acids. CDR3 in amino acids: CASSFGRGYEQYF. Partial CDR3 DNA: TGTGCTAGCAGTTTCGGCAGGGGGTAT. Full variable domain (missing parts from reference TRBV29 and TRBJ2-7): DMKVTQMPRYLIKRMGENVLLECGQDMSHETMYWYRQDPGLGLQLIYISYDVDSNSEGDIPKGYRVSRKKREHFSLILDSAKTNQTSVYFCASSFGRGYEQYFGPGTRLTVL.

At least ten counts were recorded for this clone. Mouse gene names apply. With the read ending 4 residues before the CDR3 end, the germline J gene is used to fill in that end. V is TRBV1 and J is TRBJ2-5; TRBD1 agrees at 7 bases. Germline CDR1 is NSQYPW and CDR2 is LRSPGD (reference sequence). The CDR3 consists of 12 residues. CDR3 sequence reads: CTCSGTEDTQYF. CDR3 DNA, as far as it was read: TGCACCTGCAGCGGGACAGAAGAC.

With respect to this clone: Genes and germline come from the mouse. The read gets to within 4 residues of the CDR3 end, and the germline J gene fills in the rest. This chain joins TRBV12-2 and TRBJ2-1; 8 positions agree with TRBD1. J lost 6 bases, V lost 0 bases, and 3 bases had no gene match. CDR1 SGHLS and CDR2 HYDKME come from the germline V gene. The CDR3 sequence is 14 residues long. CDR3: CASSLPDRVAEQFF. CDR3 DNA, as far as it was read: TGTGCCAGCTCTCTCCCGGACAGGGTTGCT.

In regard to this clone: Mouse gene names and germline throughout. Read sequence stops 4 residues before the CDR3 end, and the germline J gene provides the missing end. This chain connects TRBV13-2 to TRBJ2-7, with 10 bases lining up with TRBD2. J was trimmed by 0 bases and V by 0 bases; bases with no gene match: 0. Per the germline V gene, CDR1 is NNHNN and CDR2 is SYGAGS (reference sequence). The CDR3 runs 15 residues. CDR3 bases read: TGTGCCAGCGGTGATGACTGGGGGGGCTCCTAT. Amino acid sequence: CASGDDWGGSY. The whole CDR3 reads CASGDDWGGSYEQYF.

This clone was observed many times. Mouse gene names apply. Read data end 4 residues before the CDR3 end; the end is taken from the germline J gene. The V call is TRBV5, the J call TRBJ2-1, with 10 nucleotides matching TRBD2. This CDR3 is 17 amino acids long. Germline V gene data show CDR1 as LGHNA and CDR2 as YNLKQL (reference sequence). With V trimmed by 3 bases and J by 5 bases, 10 bases remained unmatched. CDR3 protein: CASSHSRDWGADAEQFF. The CDR3 DNA, read in part, is TGTGCCAGCAGCCACTCCCGGGACTGGGGAGCGGATGCT.

By share of the sample, this clone is medium-sized. Gene names and germline refer to mouse. The read comes to an end 4 residues before the CDR3 does, leaving the germline J gene to fill in the end. This chain joins TRBV1 and TRBJ1-2; 10 bases agree with TRBD1. V shed 0 bases and J 3 bases; nucleotides not matched to a gene: 4. This CDR3 spans 16 amino acids. In germline, CDR1 is NSQYPW, CDR2 LRSPGD (reference sequence). The CDR3 reads CTCSAEIGTGDSDYTF. Partial CDR3 DNA: TGCACCTGCAGTGCAGAAATCGGGACAGGGGACTCC. Variable domain in full (rest from reference TRBV1 and TRBJ1-2): VTLLEQNPRWRLVPRGQAVNLRCILKNSQYPWMSWYQQDLQKQLQWLFTLRSPGDKEVKSLPGADYLATRVTDTELRLQVANMSQGRTLYCTCSAEIGTGDSDYTFGSGTRLLVI.

This clone was counted a few times. The genes are named according to mouse. Read data end 4 residues before the CDR3 end; the end is taken from the germline J gene. Other nucleotide sequences in the sample specify the same CDR3. The V gene is TRBV19, the J gene TRBJ2-7; 10 bases are a match to TRBD2. This CDR3 comprises 14 residues. Germline CDR1 is FNHDT and CDR2 is SITEND (reference sequence). V trimming: 6 bases; J trimming: 0 bases; junction bases outside the gene matches: 3. The CDR3 protein is CASMDWGSSYEQYF. The part of the CDR3 DNA that was read is TGTGCCAGCATGGACTGGGGGAGCTCCTAT.

This clone showed up many times. Mouse germline and gene names are used. The read comes to an end 4 residues before the CDR3 does, leaving the germline J gene to fill in the end. V is TRBV17 and J is TRBJ2-2, with D unresolved. CDR3 size: 15 residues. Trimming removed 0 bases from V and 1 base from J, with 6 bases in between. The germline V gene has CDR1 MNHDT and CDR2 YYDKIL. Incomplete CDR3 DNA: TGTGCTAGCAGTAGAGATATACTAAACACCGGG. The encoded protein is CASSRDILNTG. The entire CDR3 sequence reads CASSRDILNTGQLYF.